This T cell receptor beta chain was identified in a study of blood T cells in healthy people across ages. This clonotype was seen only a few times. Combining a sample-barcoded 5' primer with a J-beta primer mix, a second PCR ran for about 6 to 11 cycles. TCRdb fed the 5' RACE reads into MiXCR, producing one record per CDR3 protein. Found here are approximately 800,000 distinct CDR3 sequences, around 25% of them singletons; the top ten hold roughly 3.5%. The CDR3 runs to 13 residues. Germline CDR1 DFQATT, CDR2 SNEGSKA (reference sequence). V trimming: 6 bases; J trimming: 4 bases; junction bases outside the gene matches: 7. This sample was shared with a second study, whose subject was T cells of mothers and their children.

The source material was blood. The chain couples TRBV20-1 to TRBJ2-5; 8 nucleotides line up with TRBD2. This TCR was recovered from a boy aged 5-17 years in good health. The DNA of the CDR3 is TGCAGTGCCCCCCAAGGGACTAGAGAGACCCAGTACTTC. It specifies CSAPQGTRETQYF.